The rows below give T cell receptor beta chains drawn from one sample of a study of CD4 T cells in relation to SARS-CoV-2 and coronaviruses. The antigens these receptors bind are not known. Libraries were prepared by immunoSEQ multiplex PCR; TCRdb keeps only in-frame clonotypes and omits some of them. The sample has 13,000 or so clones, more than 55% seen once. The sample consisted of CD4+ T cells from PBMCs, cultured in vitro. The receptors originated from a human donor in good health. Each CDR3 is given with its conserved first and last residue. Fields, in order: D gene, clone size, J gene, V gene, CDR3 protein, CDR3 DNA. A D gene is named only where the DNA matches it firmly. Clone size, where shown, is once, few, many, or a class for clones that have expanded.

>TRBD1|-|TRBJ1-2|TRBV18
CASSPMGQGGTNYGYTF
TGTGCCAGCTCACCAATGGGACAGGGAGGCACTAACTATGGCTACACCTTC
>-|-|TRBJ2-5|TRBV29-1
CSVMSETQYF
TGCAGCGTTATGTCCGAGACCCAGTACTTC
>TRBD2|-|TRBJ2-1|TRBV29-1
CSARGGGSYNEQFF
TGCAGCGCCCGTGGGGGGGGCTCCTACAATGAGCAGTTCTTC
>-|-|TRBJ1-2|TRBV6-1
CASSDPGLGIGYTF
TGTGCCAGCAGTGACCCAGGCCTGGGTATTGGCTACACCTTC
>-|-|TRBJ1-2|TRBV5-8
CASSLLQGLYLDTF
TGTGCCAGCAGCTTGTTGCAGGGTTTATACTTGGACACCTTC
>TRBD2|-|TRBJ2-7|TRBV11-2
CASSFSSGDTYEQYF
TGTGCCAGCAGCTTCTCTAGCGGGGACACCTACGAGCAGTACTTC
>TRBD1|-|TRBJ2-7|TRBV12-5
CASGKGTGALYEQYF
TGTGCTAGTGGTAAAGGGACAGGGGCCCTCTACGAGCAGTACTTC
>-|large|TRBJ1-1|TRBV7-9
CASSPPSATEAFF
TGTGCCAGCAGCCCCCCTTCCGCCACTGAAGCTTTCTTT
>TRBD1|-|TRBJ2-7|TRBV2
CASTLGGTGGAEQYF
TGTGCCAGCACCCTTGGTGGGACAGGGGGCGCCGAGCAGTACTTC
>-|-|TRBJ2-1|TRBV6-5
CASSYSWQAAYEQFF
TGTGCCAGCAGTTACTCATGGCAGGCAGCCTATGAGCAGTTCTTC